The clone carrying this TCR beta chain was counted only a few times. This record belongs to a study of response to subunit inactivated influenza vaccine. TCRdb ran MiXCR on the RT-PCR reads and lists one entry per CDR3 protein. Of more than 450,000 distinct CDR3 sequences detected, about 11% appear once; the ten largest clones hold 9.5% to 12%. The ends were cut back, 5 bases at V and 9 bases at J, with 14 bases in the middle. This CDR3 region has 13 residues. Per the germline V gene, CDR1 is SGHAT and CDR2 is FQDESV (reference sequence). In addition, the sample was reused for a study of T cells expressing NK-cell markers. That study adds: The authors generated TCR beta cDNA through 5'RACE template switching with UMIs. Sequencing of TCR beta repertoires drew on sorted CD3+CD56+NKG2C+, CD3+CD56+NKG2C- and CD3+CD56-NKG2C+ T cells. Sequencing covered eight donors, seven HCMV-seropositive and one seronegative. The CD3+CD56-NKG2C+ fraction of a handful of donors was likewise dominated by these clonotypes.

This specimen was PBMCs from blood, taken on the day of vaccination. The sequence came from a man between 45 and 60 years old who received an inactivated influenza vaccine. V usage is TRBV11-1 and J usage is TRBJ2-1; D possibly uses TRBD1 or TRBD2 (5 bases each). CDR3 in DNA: TGTGCCAGCAGCCTCGGGGCAGAGGGTGAGCAGTTCTTC. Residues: CASSLGAEGEQFF. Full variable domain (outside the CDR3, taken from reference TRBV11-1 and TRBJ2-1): EAEVAQSPRYKITEKSQAVAFWCDPISGHATLYWYRQILGQGPELLVQFQDESVVDDSQLPKDRFSAERLKGVDSTLKIQPAELGDSAMYLCASSLGAEGEQFFGPGTRLTVL.